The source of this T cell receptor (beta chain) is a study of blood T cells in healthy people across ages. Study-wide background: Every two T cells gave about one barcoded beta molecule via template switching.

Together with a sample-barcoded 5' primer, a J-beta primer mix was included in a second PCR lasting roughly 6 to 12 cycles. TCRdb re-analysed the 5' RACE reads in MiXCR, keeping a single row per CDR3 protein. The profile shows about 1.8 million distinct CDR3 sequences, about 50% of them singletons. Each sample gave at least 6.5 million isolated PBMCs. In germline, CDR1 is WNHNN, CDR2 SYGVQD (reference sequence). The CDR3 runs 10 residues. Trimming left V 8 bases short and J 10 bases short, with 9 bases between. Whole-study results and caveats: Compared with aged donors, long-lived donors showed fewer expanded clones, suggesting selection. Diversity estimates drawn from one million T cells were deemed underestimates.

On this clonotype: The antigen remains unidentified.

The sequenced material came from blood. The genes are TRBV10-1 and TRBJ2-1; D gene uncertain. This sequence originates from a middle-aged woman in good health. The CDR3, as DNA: TGCGCCAGCCGGCTTGGGGAGCAGTTCTTC. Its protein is CASRLGEQFF.